This is a list of T cell receptor beta chains from one sample in a study of blood T cell repertoires in COVID-19. TCRdb keeps only in-frame clones here, not all; method: immunoSEQ multiplex PCR. The sample has 140,000 to 150,000 clones, approximately 88% seen once. The source material was peripheral blood. The receptors were sampled from a man aged 55 to 70 with active or convalescent COVID-19. Each CDR3 is given with its conserved first and last residue. A D gene is named only where the DNA matches it firmly. A clone size is listed for some rows: how often the clone was seen (once, few, many), or a class if it is expanded.

size	D	V	J	DNA	CDR3
-	-	TRBV6-5	TRBJ2-3	TGTGCCAGCATCGGGGGGCGGTTTACAGATACGCAGTATTTT	CASIGGRFTDTQYF
-	TRBD1	TRBV5-1	TRBJ2-7	TGCGCCAGCAGCCCGGACAGGTCCGAGCAGTACTTC	CASSPDRSEQYF
-	-	TRBV7-9	TRBJ2-5	TGTGCCAGCAGCGCAACGATAGTGTACCAAGAGACCCAGTACTTC	CASSATIVYQETQYF
-	TRBD2	TRBV27	TRBJ2-5	TGTGCCAGCAGTTTCCGTCCCGGGGGGATCGAGACCCAGTACTTC	CASSFRPGGIETQYF
-	TRBD2	TRBV5-4	TRBJ2-1	TGTGCCAGCAGCACCTTTCGGGGTAGCGGGAGCTCCTACAATGAGCAGTTCTTC	CASSTFRGSGSSYNEQFF
-	TRBD1	TRBV5-1	TRBJ2-7	TGCGCCAGCAGTTCAGGACAGGGTGGGGGGTACGAGCAGTACTTC	CASSSGQGGGYEQYF
-	-	TRBV7-9	TRBJ2-7	TGTGCCAGCAGCTTCACGGGACACCGAGTAGTTTCAAACTACGAGCAGTACTTC	CASSFTGHRVVSNYEQYF
-	TRBD1	TRBV19	TRBJ1-1	TGTGCCAGTAGTATTCCCCCACGGACAGGGGGCACTGAAGCTTTCTTT	CASSIPPRTGGTEAFF
-	TRBD2	TRBV5-5	TRBJ2-5	TGTGCCAGCAGCTTGACGGCTAGCGGGAGTCGGACCCAGTACTTC	CASSLTASGSRTQYF
-	TRBD1	TRBV7-9	TRBJ2-7	TGTGCCAGCAGCTCGCCGACAGGGGCCGAGCAGTACTTC	CASSSPTGAEQYF
-	TRBD1	TRBV19	TRBJ2-7	TGTGCCAGTAGTGACAGGGTCCCATCCTACGAGCAGTACTTC	CASSDRVPSYEQYF
-	TRBD1	TRBV6-5	TRBJ1-3	TGTGCCAGCAGTTTACAGGGGGCAAAGGGAAACACCATATATTTT	CASSLQGAKGNTIYF
few	-	TRBV2	TRBJ2-7	TGTGCCAGCAGCTCGGGGTTTAATAACTACGAGCAGTACTTC	CASSSGFNNYEQYF
-	-	TRBV6-1	TRBJ2-7	TGTGCCAGCAGTGAAGACCCCGCGGGCTCCTACGAGCAGTACTTC	CASSEDPAGSYEQYF
few	TRBD1	TRBV19	TRBJ2-7	TGTGCCAGTAGTAAGGGCGCACAGGGGGCTTCCTACGAGCAGTACTTC	CASSKGAQGASYEQYF
-	TRBD2	TRBV5-5	TRBJ2-5	TGTGCCAGCAGCTTGGTTAGGGCTAGCGGGCGACGGGGGACCCAGTACTTC	CASSLVRASGRRGTQYF
-	TRBD1	TRBV5-8	TRBJ1-2	TGTGCCAGCAGCTTCGACAGGGTTGGCTACACCTTC	CASSFDRVGYTF
-	-	TRBV12-3/TRBV12-4	TRBJ1-2	TGTGCCAGCAGTTTCCGGACAGACTATGGCTACACCTTC	CASSFRTDYGYTF
-	TRBD2	TRBV5-6	TRBJ2-5	TGTGCCAGCAGCATTCAGACTAGCGGGAGCCAAGAGACCCAGTACTTC	CASSIQTSGSQETQYF
-	-	TRBV18	TRBJ1-2	TGTGCCAGCTCACCATCCTCAGGCGAATATGGCTACACCTTC	CASSPSSGEYGYTF
-	TRBD2	TRBV19	TRBJ2-3	TGTGCCAGTAGTGTTAGCGGGAGTGCAGATACGCAGTATTTT	CASSVSGSADTQYF
-	TRBD1	TRBV4-3	TRBJ1-6	TGCGCCAGCAGCCAAAGACAGGGGGGAACCTATAATTCACCCCTCCACTTT	CASSQRQGGTYNSPLHF
-	-	TRBV11-2	TRBJ1-2	TGTGCCAGCAGCTTAGGACAGTCTTCCTATGGCTACACCTTC	CASSLGQSSYGYTF
-	TRBD1	TRBV19	TRBJ2-1	TGTGCCAGTAGTATAGATTTAGGGGACAGTCTAGGGGAGCAGTTCTTC	CASSIDLGDSLGEQFF
-	TRBD2	TRBV10-3	TRBJ2-7	TGTGCCATCAGTGAGATCTTGACTAGCGGGAGATACGAGCAGTACTTC	CAISEILTSGRYEQYF
-	-	TRBV11-2	TRBJ1-1	TGTGCCAGCAGCTTTCCAGGGTCGGGCACTGAAGCTTTCTTT	CASSFPGSGTEAFF
-	-	TRBV28	TRBJ1-2	TGTGCCAGCACCAACAGTCTCGGGGGTCTGGGTGGCTACACCTTC	CASTNSLGGLGGYTF
few	-	TRBV28	TRBJ2-6	TGTGCCAGCAGTCACCACGGCGGGGCTGGGGCCAACGTCCTGACTTTC	CASSHHGGAGANVLTF
once	-	TRBV9	TRBJ2-5	TGTGCCAGCAGCGCAGCGATCGGGATGGAGACCCAGTACTTC	CASSAAIGMETQYF
few	-	TRBV12-3/TRBV12-4	TRBJ1-5	TGTGCCAGCAGTTCCGGGGTCAATCAGCCCCAGCATTTT	CASSSGVNQPQHF
-	-	TRBV19	TRBJ1-6	TGTGCCAGTAAGAGTGTTGAATATAATTCACCCCTCCACTTT	CASKSVEYNSPLHF
-	TRBD2	TRBV5-4	TRBJ2-1	TGTGCCAGCAGCAAGACTAGCGGGAGCATAAATGAGCAGTTCTTC	CASSKTSGSINEQFF
-	-	TRBV11-2	TRBJ2-1	TGTGCCAGCAGCTTATTGGGCCGAACCAGGGGTAAAGACAATGAGCAGTTCTTC	CASSLLGRTRGKDNEQFF
-	TRBD2	TRBV19	TRBJ2-2	TGTGCCAGTAGTAGGCGGACTAGCGGGACCGCCTTACTGGGGGAGCTGTTTTTT	CASSRRTSGTALLGELFF
once	TRBD1	TRBV28	TRBJ1-4	TGTGCCGCCATCCCCGGGACAGGGGGCGCGTGGAATGAAAAACTGTTTTTT	CAAIPGTGGAWNEKLFF
-	TRBD2	TRBV14	TRBJ2-5	TGTGCCAGCAGCCCTCCGGGACTAGCGTTTCAGACCCAGTACTTC	CASSPPGLAFQTQYF
-	-	TRBV2	TRBJ2-7	TGTGCCAGCTTTCCGGGACTCCAATACGAGCAGTACTTC	CASFPGLQYEQYF
-	-	TRBV5-1	TRBJ1-1	TGCGCCAGCAGCTTGGCTGGGGTCGAGGGCACTGAAGCTTTCTTT	CASSLAGVEGTEAFF
-	-	TRBV28	TRBJ1-6	TGTGCCAGCAGTTTACGGACAGTCTATAATTCACCCCTCCACTTT	CASSLRTVYNSPLHF
-	-	TRBV11-2	TRBJ2-7	TGTGCCAGCAGCTTAGGGGGGGGGCTAAGCTCCTACGAGCAGTACTTC	CASSLGGGLSSYEQYF
-	TRBD1	TRBV2	TRBJ1-4	TGTGCCAGCAGGGCCGGGACAGGGGCTTTTGGTGAAAAACTGTTTTTT	CASRAGTGAFGEKLFF
-	TRBD1	TRBV6-1	TRBJ1-5	TGTGCCAGCAGTGAAAACCGGCAGGGGGCGCGCAATCAGCCCCAGCATTTT	CASSENRQGARNQPQHF
-	TRBD2	TRBV5-5	TRBJ2-3	TGTGCCAGCAGCCCGACTAGCGGGAGACGGGATACGCAGTATTTT	CASSPTSGRRDTQYF
-	-	TRBV5-6	TRBJ2-5	TGTGCCAGCAGCCTTCTAGCAGGCCCAAGGGAGACCCAGTACTTC	CASSLLAGPRETQYF
-	TRBD1	TRBV29-1	TRBJ2-7	TGCAGCGCCATCCGGGACAGGGGCAACGAGCAGTACTTC	CSAIRDRGNEQYF
-	-	TRBV7-2	TRBJ1-5	TGTGCCAGCAGCTTCGGTCCTAGCAATCAGCCCCAGCATTTT	CASSFGPSNQPQHF
-	TRBD1	TRBV30	TRBJ1-6	TGTGCCTGGAATCGAGGACAGGGGATGGTGACGAATTCACCCCTCCACTTT	CAWNRGQGMVTNSPLHF
-	TRBD2	TRBV7-2	TRBJ2-7	TGTGCCAGCAGCTTCACGGAGGGAGGGCGGGACGAGCAGTACTTC	CASSFTEGGRDEQYF
-	-	TRBV5-1	TRBJ1-2	TGCGCCAGCAGCTCAAACCCTCGGACAGACTTCTATGGCTACACCTTC	CASSSNPRTDFYGYTF
once	-	TRBV28	TRBJ1-2	TGTGCCAGCAGTTACCCGGCGGGGCTAAACTATGGCTACACCTTC	CASSYPAGLNYGYTF
-	-	TRBV30	TRBJ1-2	TGTGCCTGGGGGGAACAGGAGATCTATGGCTACACCTTC	CAWGEQEIYGYTF
-	-	TRBV5-1	TRBJ2-2	-	CASSYRTSGSFGAGELFF
few	TRBD2	TRBV4-1	TRBJ2-5	TGCGCCAGCAGCCGCCAAGCGGGAGAACCAGAGACCCAGTACTTC	CASSRQAGEPETQYF
-	TRBD1	TRBV6-5	TRBJ2-5	TGTGCCAGCAGTTACTCCGGGACAGGGCTGGAGACCCAGTACTTC	CASSYSGTGLETQYF
few	-	TRBV27	TRBJ2-7	TGTGCCAGCGGGTCCGACAGTTCCTACGAGCAGTACTTC	CASGSDSSYEQYF
-	TRBD2	TRBV3-1/TRBV3-2	TRBJ2-7	TGTGCCAGCAGCCAAGAAACTAGCGGGATCTACGAGCAGTACTTC	CASSQETSGIYEQYF